These T cell receptor beta chains were read from a single sample in a study of blood T cell repertoires in COVID-19. Measured with immunoSEQ multiplex PCR; TCRdb has only the in-frame clones, and not every one. The sample comprises around 200,000 clones, 80% to 90% of which are singletons, and about 10% rests with the top ten. The sample taken for sequencing was peripheral blood. These receptors all come from a woman aged 80 or older with acute or convalescent COVID-19. Both conserved end residues are part of each CDR3. The order of the fields is J gene, D gene, clone size, V gene, CDR3 DNA, CDR3 protein. D genes are given only for firm matches. Clone size is shown for a subset of rows, as once, few, many or a class of expanded clone.

>TRBJ2-1|NA|few|TRBV27
TGTGCCAGCAGTCCAGGGATTTCCTACAATGAGCAGTTCTTC
CASSPGISYNEQFF
>TRBJ1-6|NA|NA|TRBV19
TGTGCCAGTAGTATGGGAACAGGAGATAATTCACCCCTCCACTTT
CASSMGTGDNSPLHF
>TRBJ1-2|NA|few|TRBV3-1/TRBV3-2
TGTGCCAGCAGCCAAGATGGGGGGGCCTATGGCTACACCTTC
CASSQDGGAYGYTF
>TRBJ2-7|TRBD1|once|TRBV4-3
TGCGCCAGCAGCCAAGGGACAGGGCGCAACGAGCAGTACTTC
CASSQGTGRNEQYF
>TRBJ2-5|NA|NA|TRBV6-5
TGTGCCAGCAGTTCACTCACCCAGGCGGGGGAGACCCAGTACTTC
CASSSLTQAGETQYF
>TRBJ1-5|NA|NA|TRBV11-2
TGTGCCAGCGGCGAGGGGGAACCCCAGCATTTT
CASGEGEPQHF
>TRBJ1-2|NA|few|TRBV10-3
TGTGCCATCAGTGAGTCGGGGCTGCTTAACTATGGCTACACCTTC
CAISESGLLNYGYTF
>TRBJ1-1|TRBD1|NA|TRBV6-2/TRBV6-3
TGTGCCAGCAGTTATTCGCACAGGGGAAACACTGAAGCTTTCTTT
CASSYSHRGNTEAFF
>TRBJ2-7|TRBD1|NA|TRBV11-2
TGTGCCAGCAGCTTAGTACGGACAGGGGGCGGCTACGAGCAGTACTTC
CASSLVRTGGGYEQYF
>TRBJ2-1|TRBD2|NA|TRBV3-1/TRBV3-2
TGTGCCAGCAGCCAAGTTCCAGCGGGAGAATCAAATGAGCAGTTCTTC
CASSQVPAGESNEQFF
>TRBJ1-4|NA|NA|TRBV7-2
TGTGCCAGCAGCTTTTCAGGGTTTGCTAATGAAAAACTGTTTTTT
CASSFSGFANEKLFF
>TRBJ1-5|NA|few|TRBV19
TGTGCCAGTAGTACCTCGTCAATGGGAGGGGATCAGCCCCAGCATTTT
CASSTSSMGGDQPQHF
>TRBJ2-7|NA|once|TRBV28
TGTGCCACCCTCCAGGGTTCAACCTACGAGCAGTACTTC
CATLQGSTYEQYF
>TRBJ1-1|TRBD1|NA|TRBV5-1
TGCGCCAGCAGCTTGACAGGGGGCACTGAAGCTTTCTTT
CASSLTGGTEAFF
>TRBJ2-7|TRBD1|many|TRBV5-5
TGTGCCAGCAGCCGAGGGGGGACAGGATCCTACGAGCAGTACTTC
CASSRGGTGSYEQYF
>TRBJ1-6|TRBD1|NA|TRBV28
TGTGCCAGCAGTTTGGCGGGACAGGGGGTTTCACCCCTCCACTTT
CASSLAGQGVSPLHF
>TRBJ2-7|TRBD1|NA|TRBV10-3
TGTGCCATCAGGTTCGGACAGGGGAACGAGTACGAGCAGTACTTC
CAIRFGQGNEYEQYF
>TRBJ1-5|NA|once|TRBV5-8
TGTGCCAGCAGCCGGGGTGACCTAACCACAGTGGGCAATCAGCCCCAGCATTTT
CASSRGDLTTVGNQPQHF
>TRBJ2-1|TRBD2|NA|TRBV7-3
TGTGCCAGCAGCCCTAGCGGGAGTTACAATGAGCAGTTCTTC
CASSPSGSYNEQFF
>TRBJ2-7|NA|once|TRBV7-3
TGTGCCAGCAGCTCCGGGACTGGTCGGGACGAGCAGTACTTC
CASSSGTGRDEQYF
>TRBJ2-5|TRBD2|NA|TRBV19
TGTGCCAGTAGTACCGTGAGCAGCGGGGGAAGTGGGGAGACCCAGTACTTC
CASSTVSSGGSGETQYF
>TRBJ1-2|TRBD1|many|TRBV5-4
TGTGCCAGCAGCCGAGGACAGGGGTTAGCTAACTATGGCTACACCTTC
CASSRGQGLANYGYTF
>TRBJ2-4|NA|once|TRBV29-1
TGCAGCGTTTTCGGGGGAGACATTCAGTACTTC
CSVFGGDIQYF
>TRBJ1-6|NA|NA|TRBV7-3
TGTGCCAGCAGCACACCCACAGGGACCTATAATTCACCCCTCCACTTT
CASSTPTGTYNSPLHF
>TRBJ1-5|NA|NA|TRBV2
TGTGCCAGCAGCCCAGGGGCTCAGCCCCAGCATTTT
CASSPGAQPQHF
>TRBJ2-2|NA|NA|TRBV12-3/TRBV12-4
TGTGCCAGCAGCCACTACGGGGGTGGGGAGCTGTTTTTT
CASSHYGGGELFF
>TRBJ1-5|NA|NA|TRBV19
TGTGCCAGTTACCCCGGAGGGGGGGATCAGCCCCAGCATTTT
CASYPGGGDQPQHF
>TRBJ1-5|NA|NA|TRBV3-1/TRBV3-2
TGTGCCAGCAGCCCCGGTTATGGCAATCAGCCCCAGCATTTT
CASSPGYGNQPQHF
>TRBJ1-1|TRBD1|NA|TRBV7-2
TGTGCCAGCAGCCTACAGGGGGGTAGCACTGAAGCTTTCTTT
CASSLQGGSTEAFF
>TRBJ2-1|NA|NA|TRBV18
TGTGCCAGCTCACCGCAGGGGCTCTCCTACAATGAGCAGTTCTTC
CASSPQGLSYNEQFF
>TRBJ1-6|TRBD1|NA|TRBV12-3/TRBV12-4
TGTGCCAGTCGGACAGGGTGGAGTTCACCCCTCCACTTT
CASRTGWSSPLHF
>TRBJ2-7|NA|NA|TRBV29-1
TGCAGCGTTTCCGTACAGGGCTACGAGCAGTACTTC
CSVSVQGYEQYF
>TRBJ2-7|NA|NA|TRBV9
TGTGCCAGCAGCCCTGACAGCTACGAGCAGTACTTC
CASSPDSYEQYF
>TRBJ1-2|NA|NA|TRBV13
TGTGCCAGCAGCTTAAACCCCTCTTACAGGGATGGCTACACCTTC
CASSLNPSYRDGYTF
>TRBJ2-1|NA|many|TRBV7-6
TGTGCCAGCAGCTTGAGCACCGCGAGGGATGAGCAGTTCTTC
CASSLSTARDEQFF
>TRBJ1-3|NA|few|TRBV10-3
TGTGCCATCAGCCCAGGGCCTGGAAACACCATATATTTT
CAISPGPGNTIYF
>TRBJ2-3|TRBD2|NA|TRBV3-1/TRBV3-2
TGTGCCAGCAGCCACGCGGGGGGGGCTCGAGATACGCAGTATTTT
CASSHAGGARDTQYF
>TRBJ2-5|TRBD2|once|TRBV30
TGTGCCTGGGGGCGGGGGGCGATTCCGGAGACCCAGTACTTC
CAWGRGAIPETQYF
>TRBJ2-7|TRBD1|few|TRBV3-1/TRBV3-2
TGTGCCAGCAGCCAAACCGGGACAGTGAGCTCCTACGAGCAGTACTTC
CASSQTGTVSSYEQYF